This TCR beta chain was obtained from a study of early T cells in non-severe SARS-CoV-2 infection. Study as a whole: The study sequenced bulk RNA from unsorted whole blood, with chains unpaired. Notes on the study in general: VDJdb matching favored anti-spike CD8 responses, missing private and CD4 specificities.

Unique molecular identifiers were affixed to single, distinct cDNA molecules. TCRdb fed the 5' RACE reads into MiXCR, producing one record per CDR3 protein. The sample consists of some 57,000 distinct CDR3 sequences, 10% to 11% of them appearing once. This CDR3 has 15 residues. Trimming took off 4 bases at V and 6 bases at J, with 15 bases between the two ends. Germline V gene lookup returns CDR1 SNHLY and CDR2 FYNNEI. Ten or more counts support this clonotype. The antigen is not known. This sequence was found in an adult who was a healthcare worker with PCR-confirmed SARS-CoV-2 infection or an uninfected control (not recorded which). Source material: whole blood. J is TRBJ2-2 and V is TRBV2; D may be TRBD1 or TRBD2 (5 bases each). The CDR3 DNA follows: TGTGCCAGCAGTGGAGGGGAAGTTGCGCCCGGGGAGCTGTTTTTT. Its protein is CASSGGEVAPGELFF.